These T cell receptor beta chains were read from a single sample in a study of blood T cell repertoires in COVID-19. Method: immunoSEQ multiplex PCR; TCRdb's copy keeps in-frame clones and lacks some. This table holds about 15,000 clones, 75% found once. Source material: peripheral blood. The receptor source for this set is a man aged 55 to 70 with acute or convalescent COVID-19. CDR3s include the opening cysteine and the closing phenylalanine or tryptophan. Each record gives: V gene, clone size, D gene, CDR3 length, J gene, CDR3 DNA, CDR3 protein. A D gene is named only where the DNA matches it firmly. The size field is filled for only some rows; it gives once, few, many or a size class.

V: TRBV12-3/TRBV12-4; size: NA; D: TRBD1; length: 13; J: TRBJ2-7; DNA: TGTGCCAGCAGTGCGGGACAGGGACGGGAGCAGTACTTC; CDR3: CASSAGQGREQYF
V: TRBV19; size: NA; D: TRBD2; length: 15; J: TRBJ2-7; DNA: TGTGCCAGTAGTAGGGGAGGGGCGCATTCAGGCGAGCAGTACTTC; CDR3: CASSRGGAHSGEQYF
V: TRBV5-4; size: NA; D: NA; length: 15; J: TRBJ1-3; DNA: TGTGCCAGCAGCGTCGACACTTACTCTGGAAACACCATATATTTT; CDR3: CASSVDTYSGNTIYF
V: TRBV5-1; size: NA; D: NA; length: 12; J: TRBJ1-1; DNA: TGCGCCAGCAGCGTAGGGGAAGGTGAAGCTTTCTTT; CDR3: CASSVGEGEAFF
V: TRBV6-6; size: NA; D: TRBD1; length: 18; J: TRBJ1-5; DNA: TGTGCCAGCAGTCCCGGGACAGGGCCCACTTATAGCAATCAGCCCCAGCATTTT; CDR3: CASSPGTGPTYSNQPQHF
V: TRBV5-4; size: once; D: TRBD2; length: 16; J: TRBJ2-1; DNA: TGTGCCAGCAGCTTGGGCGGGAGTAGTTCCTACAATGAGCAGTTCTTC; CDR3: CASSLGGSSSYNEQFF
V: TRBV18; size: medium-sized; D: NA; length: 15; J: TRBJ2-1; DNA: TGTGCCAGCTCACCGGTGCAGGGGGGTTACAATGAGCAGTTCTTC; CDR3: CASSPVQGGYNEQFF
V: TRBV6-5; size: NA; D: TRBD1; length: 13; J: TRBJ1-2; DNA: TGTGCCAGCAGGGTGGGACAGAGGGCCGGCTACACCTTC; CDR3: CASRVGQRAGYTF
V: TRBV7-9; size: NA; D: TRBD1; length: 13; J: TRBJ1-1; DNA: TGTGCCAGCGGGAGACAGGGCGGAACTGAAGCTTTCTTT; CDR3: CASGRQGGTEAFF
V: TRBV15; size: NA; D: TRBD2; length: 16; J: TRBJ2-5; DNA: TGTGCCACCAGCGCAGGGACTAGCGGGAAGCCAGGAACCCAGTACTTC; CDR3: CATSAGTSGKPGTQYF
V: TRBV11-2; size: NA; D: NA; length: 14; J: TRBJ2-7; DNA: TGTGCCAGCAGCTTCGGGTTAGGGGCATACGAGCAGTACTTC; CDR3: CASSFGLGAYEQYF
V: TRBV5-1; size: NA; D: TRBD2; length: 15; J: TRBJ2-7; DNA: TGCGCCAGCAAGATCCTAGCGGGGGTAACCTACGAGCAGTACTTC; CDR3: CASKILAGVTYEQYF
V: TRBV7-9; size: once; D: TRBD1; length: 13; J: TRBJ1-2; DNA: TGTGCCAGCAGCGAGGGACAGGGTTATGGCTACACCTTC; CDR3: CASSEGQGYGYTF
V: TRBV5-5; size: NA; D: NA; length: 17; J: TRBJ2-2; DNA: TGTGCCAGCAGGAAAGGGGAAGCCGCCGGAGACGCCGGGGAGCTGTTTTTT; CDR3: CASRKGEAAGDAGELFF
V: TRBV7-2; size: NA; D: TRBD2; length: 19; J: TRBJ2-2; DNA: TGTGCCAGCAGCTTAGCGCCTAAGCGGGGGGGCCTCGACACCGGGGAGCTGTTTTTT; CDR3: CASSLAPKRGGLDTGELFF
V: TRBV11-2; size: NA; D: NA; length: 10; J: TRBJ1-1; DNA: TGTGCCAGCAGCTCTCGGGAAGCTTTCTTT; CDR3: CASSSREAFF
V: TRBV18; size: NA; D: TRBD1; length: 16; J: TRBJ2-1; DNA: TGTGCCAGCTCACGGACAGGGCCCCCATCCTACAATGAGCAGTTCTTC; CDR3: CASSRTGPPSYNEQFF
V: TRBV30; size: NA; D: NA; length: 14; J: TRBJ1-3; DNA: TGTGCCTGGAGTTGGGGGACTGTGGGAAACACCATATATTTT; CDR3: CAWSWGTVGNTIYF
V: TRBV30; size: NA; D: NA; length: 14; J: TRBJ1-1; DNA: TGTGCCTGGAGTGTATTGGACTATCGCACTGAAGCTTTCTTT; CDR3: CAWSVLDYRTEAFF
V: TRBV27; size: NA; D: NA; length: 15; J: TRBJ1-2; DNA: TGTGCCAGCTCCCTGGCCAGTTACCCCTCCTATGGCTACACCTTC; CDR3: CASSLASYPSYGYTF
V: TRBV3-1/TRBV3-2; size: NA; D: TRBD1; length: 13; J: TRBJ2-5; DNA: TGTGCCAGCAGCCCGGGACAGGGGAGGGTCCAGTACTTC; CDR3: CASSPGQGRVQYF
V: TRBV5-1; size: once; D: NA; length: 13; J: TRBJ1-1; DNA: TGCGCCAGCAGCTTGCCCCCCTCGACTGAAGCTTTCTTT; CDR3: CASSLPPSTEAFF
V: TRBV5-1; size: NA; D: TRBD1; length: 14; J: TRBJ1-6; DNA: TGCGCCAGCAGCCTGACAGGGAATAATTCACCCCTCCACTTT; CDR3: CASSLTGNNSPLHF
V: TRBV21-1; size: once; D: NA; length: 13; J: TRBJ2-7; DNA: TGTGCCAGGGGGGCAGGGGATTCCTACGAGCAGTACTTC; CDR3: CARGAGDSYEQYF
V: TRBV30; size: NA; D: TRBD1; length: 14; J: TRBJ2-7; DNA: TGTGCCTGGAGTGTGAGGACAGGGTCTGGCGAGCAGTACTTC; CDR3: CAWSVRTGSGEQYF
V: TRBV5-1; size: NA; D: TRBD2; length: 16; J: TRBJ2-1; DNA: TGCGCCAGCAGCTCCACTAGCGGGAGTGGATACGGTGAGCAGTTCTTC; CDR3: CASSSTSGSGYGEQFF
V: TRBV5-6; size: few; D: NA; length: 14; J: TRBJ1-1; DNA: TGTGCCAGCAGCTTGGTAGTGCGGGACACTGAAGCTTTCTTT; CDR3: CASSLVVRDTEAFF
V: TRBV3-1/TRBV3-2; size: NA; D: NA; length: 14; J: TRBJ1-3; DNA: TGTGCCAGCAGCCAAGGGGCTCCAGGAAACACCATATATTTT; CDR3: CASSQGAPGNTIYF
V: TRBV5-1; size: few; D: NA; length: 14; J: TRBJ2-5; DNA: TGCGCCAGCAGCTTGAATACAGGACAAGAGACCCAGTACTTC; CDR3: CASSLNTGQETQYF
V: TRBV27; size: once; D: TRBD1; length: 13; J: TRBJ2-5; DNA: TGTGCCAGCAGTTTGGGACAGGGGGAGACCCAGTACTTC; CDR3: CASSLGQGETQYF
V: TRBV7-5; size: NA; D: NA; length: 17; J: TRBJ1-4; DNA: TGTGCCAGAAGCCCCAGGGACAGAAAAATGGTATGTGAAAAACTGTTTTTT; CDR3: CARSPRDRKMVCEKLFF
V: TRBV14; size: NA; D: TRBD1; length: 16; J: TRBJ1-6; DNA: TGTGCCAGCAGCCGCAAAAACAGGGGAGTCGGTTCACCCCTCCACTTT; CDR3: CASSRKNRGVGSPLHF